The present entry profiles one TCR beta chain with its context. Antigen: not known. Other nucleotide sequences in the sample specify the same CDR3. V lost 3 bases to trimming and J lost 3 bases, with 3 bases between them. The germline V gene has CDR1 MDHEN and CDR2 SYDVKM. The CDR3 spans 11 residues. The data are from a study of cytomegalovirus exposure and HLA in healthy donors. Study-level points and caveats: A list of approximately 150 TCR beta chains associated with cytomegalovirus was given.

Measured with immunoSEQ multiplex PCR; TCRdb has only the in-frame clones, and not every one. This sample yields a few hundred thousand clones, of which more than 80% are seen a single time; about 0.8% belongs to the top ten. This sequence joins TRBV28 and TRBJ2-7; D gene uncertain. Sequencing was done on a sample of PBMCs. The TCR was taken from a woman aged 18-35 years in good health and CMV-seronegative. The CDR3 sequence: CASSFRYEQYF. CDR3 DNA: TGTGCCAGCAGTTTTCGCTACGAGCAGTACTTC.